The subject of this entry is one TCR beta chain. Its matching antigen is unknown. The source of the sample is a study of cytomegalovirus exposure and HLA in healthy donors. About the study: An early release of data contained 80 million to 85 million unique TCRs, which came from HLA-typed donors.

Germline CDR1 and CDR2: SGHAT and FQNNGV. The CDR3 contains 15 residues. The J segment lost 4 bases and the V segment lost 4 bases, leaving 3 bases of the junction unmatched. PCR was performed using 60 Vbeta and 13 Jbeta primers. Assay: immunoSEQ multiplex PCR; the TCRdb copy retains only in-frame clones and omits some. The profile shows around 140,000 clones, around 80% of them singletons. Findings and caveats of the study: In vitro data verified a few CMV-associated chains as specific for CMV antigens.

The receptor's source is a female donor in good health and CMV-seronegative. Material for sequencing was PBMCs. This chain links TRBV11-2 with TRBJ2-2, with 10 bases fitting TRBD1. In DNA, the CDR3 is TGTGCCAGCAGCTCTAGGACAGGGGGCACCGGGGAGCTGTTTTTT. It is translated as CASSSRTGGTGELFF.